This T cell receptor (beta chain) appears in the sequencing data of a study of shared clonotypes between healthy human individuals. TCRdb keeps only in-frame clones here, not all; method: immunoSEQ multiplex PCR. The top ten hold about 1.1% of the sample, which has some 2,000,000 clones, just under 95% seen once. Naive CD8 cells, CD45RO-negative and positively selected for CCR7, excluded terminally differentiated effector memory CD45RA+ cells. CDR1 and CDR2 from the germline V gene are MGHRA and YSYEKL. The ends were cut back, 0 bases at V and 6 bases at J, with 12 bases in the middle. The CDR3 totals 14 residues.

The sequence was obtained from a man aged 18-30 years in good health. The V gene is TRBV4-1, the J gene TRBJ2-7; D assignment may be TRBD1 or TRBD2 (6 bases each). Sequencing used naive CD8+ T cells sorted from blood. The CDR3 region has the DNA TGCGCCAGCAGCCAAGAGCCGGGGGCGCGCGAGCAGTACTTC. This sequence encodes CASSQEPGAREQYF.